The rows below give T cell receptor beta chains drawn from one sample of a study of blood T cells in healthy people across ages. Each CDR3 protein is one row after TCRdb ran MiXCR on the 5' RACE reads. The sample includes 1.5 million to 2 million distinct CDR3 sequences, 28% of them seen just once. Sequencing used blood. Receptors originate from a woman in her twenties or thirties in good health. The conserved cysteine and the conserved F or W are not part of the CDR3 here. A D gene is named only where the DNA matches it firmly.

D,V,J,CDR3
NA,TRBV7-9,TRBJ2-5,ASSFTGGATETQY
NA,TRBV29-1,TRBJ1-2,SVDEGDYYGYT
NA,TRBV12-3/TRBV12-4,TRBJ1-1,ASSFLVVAEAF
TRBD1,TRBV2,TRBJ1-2,ASTPGQPDGYT
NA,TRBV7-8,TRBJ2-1,ASREAGSYNEQF
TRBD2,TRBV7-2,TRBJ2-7,ASSGGGLSSSYEQY
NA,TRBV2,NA,ASSESRTETQY
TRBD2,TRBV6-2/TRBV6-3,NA,ASRRTSGTTYEQY
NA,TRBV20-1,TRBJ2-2,SARNFAAGGPGELF
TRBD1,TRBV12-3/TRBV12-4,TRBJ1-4,ASTQNRGRQGKLF
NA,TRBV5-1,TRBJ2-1,ASSLSDRTDNEQF
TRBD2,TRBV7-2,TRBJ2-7,ASSLRGTSSYEQY
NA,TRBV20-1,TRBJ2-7,SARAGRDYEQY
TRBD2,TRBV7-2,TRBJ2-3,ASSSRGDRPQNTQY
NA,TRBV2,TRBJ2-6,ASSEEEGSADVLT
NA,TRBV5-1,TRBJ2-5,ASSLGTQIYGETQY
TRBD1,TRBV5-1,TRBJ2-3,ASILGQGETDTQY
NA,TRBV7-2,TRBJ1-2,ASSFPAGGGYT
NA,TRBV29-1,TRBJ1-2,SVQGGTNGYT
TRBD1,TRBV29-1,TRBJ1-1,SVLSLQGFTAHTEAF
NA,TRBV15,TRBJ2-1,ATSRERKSYEQF
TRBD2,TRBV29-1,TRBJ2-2,SVKWGGTGELF
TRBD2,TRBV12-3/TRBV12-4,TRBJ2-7,ASRPPGGGTGEQY
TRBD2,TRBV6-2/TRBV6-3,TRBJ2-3,ASTGLAETDTQY
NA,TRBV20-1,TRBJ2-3,SAAHWGPRTDAQY
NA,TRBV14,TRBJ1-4,ASSQVEEEKLF
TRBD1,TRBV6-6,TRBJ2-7,ASRDQGVRNEQY
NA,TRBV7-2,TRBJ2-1,ASSLRGGVDNEQF
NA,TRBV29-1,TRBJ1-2,SVGSGAYGYT
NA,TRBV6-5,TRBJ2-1,ASSRTGDSWEQF
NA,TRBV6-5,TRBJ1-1,ASSRTESAEAF
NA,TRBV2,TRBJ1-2,ASSDTRNNYGYT
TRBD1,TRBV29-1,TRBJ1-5,SVVATGGGNQPQH
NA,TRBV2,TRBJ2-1,ASSELIVAGAGQF
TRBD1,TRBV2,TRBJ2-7,AISGTAPYEQY
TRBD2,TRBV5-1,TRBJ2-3,ASSLGGTSVTDTQY
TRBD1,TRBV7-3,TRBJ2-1,ASRRDRVNNEQF
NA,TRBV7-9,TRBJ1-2,ASSLARTDYGYT
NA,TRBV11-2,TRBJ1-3,ASSLPGIGNTIY
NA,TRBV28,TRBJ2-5,ASSATLETQY
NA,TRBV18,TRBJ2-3,ASSPLDSSSTDTQY
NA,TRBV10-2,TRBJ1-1,ASSGTGTPKAF
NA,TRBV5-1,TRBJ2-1,ASSVVGGPAGEQF
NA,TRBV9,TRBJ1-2,ASSVEQSYGYT
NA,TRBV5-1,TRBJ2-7,ASSPGDADYEQY
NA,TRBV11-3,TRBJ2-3,ASSPTGTPTTQY
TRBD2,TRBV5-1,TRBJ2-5,AGSLLAGGSSGEQY
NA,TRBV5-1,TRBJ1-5,ASSLESSEQPQH
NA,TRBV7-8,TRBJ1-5,ASSLAKGVGQPQH
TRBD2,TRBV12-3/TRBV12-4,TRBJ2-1,ASSLAGTSGDEQF